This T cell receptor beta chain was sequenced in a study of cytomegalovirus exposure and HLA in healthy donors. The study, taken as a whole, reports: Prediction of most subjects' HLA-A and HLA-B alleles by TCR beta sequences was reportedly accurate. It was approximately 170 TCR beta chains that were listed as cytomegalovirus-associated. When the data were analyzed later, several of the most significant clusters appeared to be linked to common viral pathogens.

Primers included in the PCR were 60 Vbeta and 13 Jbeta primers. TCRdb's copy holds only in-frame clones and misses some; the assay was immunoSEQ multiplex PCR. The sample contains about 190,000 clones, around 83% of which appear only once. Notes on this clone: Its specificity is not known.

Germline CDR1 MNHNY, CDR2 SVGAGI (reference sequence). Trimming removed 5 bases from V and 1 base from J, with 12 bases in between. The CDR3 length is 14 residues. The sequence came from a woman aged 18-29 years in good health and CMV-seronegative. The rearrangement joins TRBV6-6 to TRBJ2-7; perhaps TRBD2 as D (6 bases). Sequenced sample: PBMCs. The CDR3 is CASSRWAGSYEQYF. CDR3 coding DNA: TGTGCCAGCAGTAGGTGGGCGGGATCCTACGAGCAGTACTTC.